A single sample gave rise to the 6 T cell receptor beta chains below, sequenced in a study of control samples from healthy donors and cancer patients. Clones were sequenced by immunoSEQ multiplex PCR, and TCRdb holds only the in-frame ones, with some missing. In the table there are some 150,000 clones, 91% of which are singletons. Material: blood. These receptors all stem from a young woman in good health.

This rearrangement joins TRBV7-9 to TRBJ2-7, with D perhaps matching TRBD1 (5 bases). V was cut by 5 bases and J by 3 bases, with 11 bases left in between. This CDR3 spans 13 amino acids. CDR1 and CDR2 from the germline V gene are SEHNR and FQNEAQ (reference sequence). This CDR3 is CASSQGIYYEQYF. The CDR3 nucleotides are TGTGCCAGCAGCCAGGGTATATACTACGAGCAGTACTTC.

The chain joins TRBV4-3 to TRBJ1-1; tentatively, D is TRBD1 (5 bases). This CDR3 is built from 15 residues. The V end was cut by 0 bases, the J end by 3 bases, with 11 bases between. In germline, CDR1 is LGHNA, CDR2 YSLEER. The DNA for the CDR3 is TGCGCCAGCAGCCAAGATAGTCGGGGGGACACTGAAGCTTTCTTT. This encodes CASSQDSRGDTEAFF.

The J gene is TRBJ1-1, the V gene TRBV30; TRBD1 is a possible D gene (5 bases). This CDR3 spans 12 amino acids. V was trimmed by 2 bases and J by 5 bases, leaving 9 bases between them. Germline CDR1 and CDR2: GTSNPN and SVGIG (reference sequence). The CDR3 DNA is TGTGCCTGGAGTCCCCAGGGAACTGAAGCTTTCTTT. Translating gives CAWSPQGTEAFF.

The chain couples TRBV28 to TRBJ2-1, with a weak D call TRBD1 (8 bases). Germline CDR1 reads MDHEN; CDR2 reads SYDVKM. The CDR3 consists of 15 residues. Trimming pared 4 bases from V and 8 bases from J, leaving 18 bases between. The CDR3 loop is CASSYRGAGAHEQFF. The CDR3 DNA is TGTGCCAGCAGTTACAGGGGGGCGGGAGCCCATGAGCAGTTCTTC. The full variable domain, rest sourced from reference TRBV28 and TRBJ2-1, is DVKVTQSSRYLVKRTGEKVFLECVQDMDHENMFWYRQDPGLGLRLIYFSYDVKMKEKGDIPEGYSVSREKKERFSLILESASTNQTSMYLCASSYRGAGAHEQFFGPGTRLTVL.

This rearrangement joins TRBV6-5 to TRBJ1-2; D ambiguous. Germline V gives CDR1 MNHEY, CDR2 SVGAGI. The CDR3 has 13 residues. Between the trimmed V and J ends, which lost 2 bases and 3 bases, there was a span of 7 bases. The CDR3 spells CASSYDKYYGYTF. The CDR3 bases are TGTGCCAGCAGTTACGACAAGTACTATGGCTACACCTTC.

This clone appeared a single time. The chain uses TRBV28 and TRBJ1-2; 7 bases map to TRBD1. The CDR3 spans 14 residues. The germline V gene encodes CDR1 MDHEN and CDR2 SYDVKM. V dropped 4 bases and J dropped 7; count of bases not matched to a gene: 9. Here the CDR3 reads CASSSRDRVFGYTF. The CDR3 DNA reads as TGTGCCAGCAGTTCCCGAGACAGGGTCTTTGGCTACACCTTC.